Shown below are 18 T cell receptor beta chains from a single sample sequenced in a study of blood T cell repertoires in COVID-19. Here immunoSEQ multiplex PCR was the method, and the copy in TCRdb shows in-frame clones only, minus some. The data show fewer than 250,000 clones, around 82% seen once. The sample consisted of PBMCs or T cells enriched from blood (not recorded which). The receptors shown here come from a woman aged 40 to 49 who had been exposed to COVID-19.

The chain recombines TRBV6-8 with TRBJ2-4, with 7 bases fitting TRBD1. J gave up 0 bases and V 6 bases, and 8 bases lay outside the gene matches. The germline V gene has CDR1 MNHGY and CDR2 SAAAGT. The CDR3 length is 16 residues. CDR3 DNA: TGTGCCAGCAGGTTTGGACAGGTGATAGCCAAAAACATTCAGTACTTC. This encodes CASRFGQVIAKNIQYF.

The rearrangement links TRBV15 to TRBJ1-2; 7 positions agree with TRBD1. CDR3 size: 14 residues. The J segment lost 8 bases and the V segment lost 0 bases, leaving 6 bases of the junction unmatched. Germline values: CDR1 LNHNV, CDR2 YYDKDF (reference sequence). The CDR3 bases are TGTGCCACCAGCAGAGATCAAGGGGGCTGGGGCTACACCTTC. Translated, it gives CATSRDQGGWGYTF.

This clone turned up a few times. The chain carries TRBV4-1 and TRBJ2-3, with D possibly TRBD2 on 5 matching bases. The CDR3 extends over 14 amino acids. The V and J ends lost 1 base and 8 bases respectively, with 13 bases between them. CDR1 MGHRA and CDR2 YSYEKL come from the germline V gene. CDR3 nucleotide sequence: TGCGCCAGCAGCCAAGGCCTGGGAGTCGGTACGCAGTATTTT. Encoded protein: CASSQGLGVGTQYF.

This clone showed up just a few times. The CDR3 loop reads CASSPQGHTEAFF. In nucleotides, the CDR3 is TGTGCCAGCAGCCCACAGGGGCACACTGAAGCTTTCTTT. V and J are TRBV16 and TRBJ1-1; TRBD1 aligns across 7 bases. The CDR3 covers 13 residues. Losses at the gene ends were 4 bases for V and 3 bases for J; bases not matched to a gene: 2. The germline gives CDR1 KGHSY, CDR2 FQNENV. Looking up the rest from reference TRBV16 and TRBJ1-1 gives the full variable domain: GEEVAQTPKHLVRGEGQKAKLYCAPIKGHSYVFWYQQVLKNEFKFLISFQNENVFDETGMPKERFSAKCLPNSPCSLEIQATKLEDSAVYFCASSPQGHTEAFFGQGTRLTVV.

This clone was detected only a few times. J is TRBJ1-2 and V is TRBV11-2; D not resolved. The CDR3 sequence is 13 residues long. V lost 2 bases, J lost 0 bases, and 4 bases lay in between. Germline loops: CDR1 SGHAT, CDR2 FQNNGV. CDR3 bases: TGTGCCAGCAGCTTACAGACTAACTATGGCTACACCTTC. Amino acids: CASSLQTNYGYTF.

V usage is TRBV30 and J usage is TRBJ1-1; D gene ambiguous. Between the trimmed V and J ends, which lost 7 bases and 3 bases, there was a span of 9 bases. This CDR3 contains 11 residues. Per germline, CDR1 GTSNPN and CDR2 SVGIG (reference sequence). CDR3 bases: TGTGCCTATACCGTAGACACTGAAGCTTTCTTT. Residues: CAYTVDTEAFF.

The CDR3 sequence: CASSTGDTGYGYTF. The CDR3, as DNA: TGTGCCAGTAGTACAGGGGACACGGGCTATGGCTACACCTTC. This chain joins TRBV19 and TRBJ1-2; D may be TRBD1 (6 bases). The ends were cut back, 4 bases at V and 4 bases at J, with 13 bases in the middle. CDR1 and CDR2 from the germline V gene are LNHDA and SQIVND (reference sequence). This CDR3 contains 14 residues.

For this clone: The junction shows a germline mismatch at one end, possibly a read error. The chain joins TRBV7-7 to TRBJ2-7; D may be TRBD2 (5 bases). CDR1 is SSHAT and CDR2 is FNYEAQ in the germline V gene (reference sequence). The CDR3 is 14 amino acids. CDR3 amino acids: CASSSGLDSSEQYF. The CDR3 nucleotides are TGTGCTAGCAGCTCCGGGTTGGACTCTAGCGAGCAGTACTTC.

The V gene is TRBV19, the J gene TRBJ1-5, with D unresolved. Germline V lookup: CDR1 LNHDA, CDR2 SQIVND (reference sequence). CDR3 length: 19 residues. Between the trimmed V and J ends, which lost 0 bases and 3 bases, there was a span of 21 bases. The CDR3 region is CASSIDLGVELGNNQPQHF. CDR3 coding DNA: TGTGCCAGTAGTATAGATCTCGGGGTCGAGTTAGGGAACAATCAGCCCCAGCATTTT.

The chain uses TRBV30 and TRBJ2-1; D is unclear. V shed 4 bases and J shed 0 bases, with 7 bases lying between them. Germline CDR1 is GTSNPN and CDR2 is SVGIG (reference sequence). CDR3 length equals 13 residues. The CDR3 is CAWNSLSYNEQFF. In DNA, the CDR3 is TGTGCCTGGAACTCCCTCTCCTACAATGAGCAGTTCTTC.

The V call is TRBV14, the J call TRBJ1-1; 7 bases fit TRBD1. Germline CDR1 SGHDN, CDR2 FVKESK. The V gene end was trimmed by 4 bases and the J gene end by 1 base; junction bases not matched to a gene: 9. The CDR3 is 16 amino acids. The CDR3 sequence is CASSPSKGQSNTEAFF. For the CDR3, the DNA is TGTGCCAGCAGCCCTTCAAAGGGACAGTCGAACACTGAAGCTTTCTTT.

The chain links TRBV30 to TRBJ1-1, with 7 bases that match TRBD1. This CDR3 has 14 residues. Germline V gene lookup returns CDR1 GTSNPN and CDR2 SVGIG (reference sequence). V lost 0 bases, J lost 3 bases, and 4 bases stayed unmatched. CDR3 sequence: CAWSVQDRYTEAFF. The CDR3 DNA is TGTGCCTGGAGTGTACAGGACAGGTACACTGAAGCTTTCTTT. The entire variable domain, with the rest obtained from reference TRBV30 and TRBJ1-1, is as follows: SQTIHQWPATLVQPVGSPLSLECTVEGTSNPNLYWYRQAAGRGLQLLFYSVGIGQISSEVPQNLSASRPQDRQFILSSKKLLLSDSGFYLCAWSVQDRYTEAFFGQGTRLTVV.

This chain links TRBV6-2 or TRBV6-3 with TRBJ2-7; 8 bases are shared with TRBD1. CDR1 and CDR2 (germline): MNHEY, SVGEGT. V shed 5 bases, J shed 2 bases, and the junction held 5 bases outside the gene matches. The CDR3 is 14 amino acids. CDR3 DNA: TGTGCCAGCAGTCCCACAGGGGGAGCCTACGAGCAGTACTTC. Translating gives CASSPTGGAYEQYF.

This chain uses TRBV24-1 with TRBJ2-1; TRBD2 is a possible D gene (6 bases). The CDR3 spans 12 residues. Germline V lookup: CDR1 KGHDR, CDR2 SFDVKD. The germline V and J ends were trimmed by 12 bases and 0 bases, with 8 bases remaining between them. CDR3 DNA sequence: TGTGCCCGGGGGAGCTCCTACAATGAGCAGTTCTTC. Protein: CARGSSYNEQFF.

This chain joins TRBV9 and TRBJ1-2, with D uncertain. V was cut by 0 bases and J by 7 bases, with 10 bases left in between. Germline V gene data show CDR1 as SGDLS and CDR2 as YYNGEE. The CDR3 is 13 amino acids. CDR3 coding DNA: TGTGCCAGCAGCGTAGGCATGGGAGGTGGCTACACCTTC. Translated: CASSVGMGGGYTF.

J is TRBJ1-1 and V is TRBV5-8, with D tentatively TRBD1 (5 bases). Trimming left V 0 bases short and J 0 bases short, with 9 bases between. CDR1 is SGHTS and CDR2 is YDEGEE in the germline V gene. The CDR3 loop spans 15 amino acids. CDR3: CASSLGQLMNTEAFF. The CDR3 DNA sequence: TGTGCCAGCAGCTTGGGACAGCTGATGAACACTGAAGCTTTCTTT.

The chain is built from TRBV29-1 and TRBJ2-7; D might be TRBD2 (5 bases). V was cut by 7 bases and J by 2 bases, with 9 bases left in between. CDR3 length: 11 amino acids. Germline V gives CDR1 SQVTM, CDR2 ANQGSEA. CDR3 amino acids: CSARGTYEQYF. CDR3 DNA: TGCAGCGCCAGAGGGACCTACGAGCAGTACTTC.

The gene calls are TRBV7-2 and TRBJ2-3, with D possibly TRBD1 on 5 matching bases. Germline V lookup: CDR1 SGHTA, CDR2 FQGNSA. The CDR3 runs 14 residues. V dropped 0 bases and J dropped 5 bases, with 9 bases sitting between them. In nucleotides, the CDR3 is TGTGCCAGCAGCTTAGCGCAGGGAATAGATACGCAGTATTTT. Amino acid sequence: CASSLAQGIDTQYF.